The 27 T cell receptor beta chains below come from one sample, sequenced in a study of early stage breast cancer tumors. The table came from immunoSEQ multiplex PCR; TCRdb's copy has only in-frame clones and leaves some out. The table lists tens of thousands of clones, 70% to 80% of them singletons. The specimen sequenced was blood. Receptor source: a person aged 45-60 years with breast cancer.

The rearrangement joins TRBV27 to TRBJ2-7, with D perhaps matching TRBD1 (7 bases). The CDR3 runs 15 residues. Germline CDR1 MNHEY, CDR2 SMNVEV (reference sequence). Trimming took 2 bases from V and 4 from J, leaving 15 bases between them. The CDR3 loop is CASSLDGGGEYEQYF. In DNA form, the CDR3 reads TGTGCCAGCAGTTTAGATGGAGGGGGCGAGTACGAGCAGTACTTC.

The CDR3: CASSLAGGSTEAFF. The CDR3 DNA is TGTGCCAGCAGCTTAGCTGGGGGGAGTACTGAAGCTTTCTTT. The chain employs TRBV7-8 and TRBJ1-1, with D perhaps TRBD1 (5 bases). This CDR3 spans 14 amino acids. V was shortened by 0 bases and J by 5 bases, with 10 bases between the two germline ends. The germline V gene encodes CDR1 SGHVS and CDR2 FQNEAQ.

V is TRBV7-2 and J is TRBJ2-5, with 7 bases identical to TRBD2. Germline V gene sequence: CDR1 SGHTA, CDR2 FQGNSA. Unmatched junction bases numbered 11, after V lost 6 bases and J lost 4 bases. The CDR3 loop spans 15 amino acids. CDR3 region: CASSTLLGGIETQYF. The CDR3 region has the DNA TGTGCCAGCAGTACCCTACTCGGGGGGATAGAGACCCAGTACTTC.

The genes are TRBV11-3 and TRBJ2-7; D might be TRBD2 (6 bases). CDR1 is SGHNT and CDR2 is YENEEA in the germline V gene. Trimming took 4 bases from V and 6 from J, leaving 13 bases between them. The CDR3 is made up of 13 amino acids. The CDR3 region has the DNA TGTGCCAGCAGCTCGGGGGTTTCGGGCGAGCAGTACTTC. It translates to CASSSGVSGEQYF. The complete variable domain, with remaining parts taken from reference TRBV11-3 and TRBJ2-7, reads EAGVVQSPRYKIIEKKQPVAFWCNPISGHNTLYWYLQNLGQGPELLIRYENEEAVDDSQLPKDRFSAERLKGVDSTLKIQPAELGDSAVYLCASSSGVSGEQYFGPGTRLTVT.

The chain links TRBV6-1 to TRBJ1-5; 8 bases align to TRBD1. The CDR3 totals 16 residues. In germline, CDR1 is MNHNS, CDR2 SASEGT. Trimming at V came to 4 bases and at J to 4 bases, leaving 9 bases not matched to a gene. The CDR3 region has the DNA TGTGCCAGCAGTGTTCACTTAGGGACAGGAAATCAGCCCCAGCATTTT. Translating it yields CASSVHLGTGNQPQHF.

The V call is TRBV6-6, the J call TRBJ2-2; 11 positions match TRBD2. The CDR3 contains 15 residues. Germline V gene lookup returns CDR1 MNHNY and CDR2 SVGAGI (reference sequence). Trimming at V came to 6 bases and at J to 7 bases, leaving 7 bases not matched to a gene. The CDR3 coding sequence is TGTGCCAGCAGGGTAGCGGGGGGGCCCGGCGGGGAGCTGTTTTTT. This sequence encodes CASRVAGGPGGELFF.

The chain combines TRBV29-1 with TRBJ1-5; no clear D gene. The CDR3 is made up of 14 amino acids. The V gene's germline CDR1 is SQVTM and CDR2 ANQGSEA. V lost 3 bases and J lost 0, with 9 bases in between. CDR3 residues: CSVDTGNSNQPQHF. As DNA, the CDR3 is TGCAGCGTTGATACGGGAAATAGCAATCAGCCCCAGCATTTT.

The J gene is TRBJ2-3, the V gene TRBV14; 7 nucleotides align to TRBD2. The CDR3 has 15 residues. Unmatched junction bases numbered 12, after V lost 7 bases and J lost 5 bases. The germline V gene encodes CDR1 SGHDN and CDR2 FVKESK. CDR3 amino acids: CASTRRGGELDTQYF. CDR3 sequence (DNA): TGTGCCAGCACGAGACGGGGAGGGGAGTTAGATACGCAGTATTTT.

The V gene is TRBV10-3, the J gene TRBJ2-1; 8 bases are a match to TRBD1. The CDR3 contains 16 residues. V lost 5 bases to trimming and J lost 0 bases; unmatched junction nucleotides: 6. Germline CDR1 reads ENHRY; CDR2 reads SYGVKD. CDR3 DNA sequence: TGTGCCATCAGTTCTGACAGGGGAAACTCCTACAATGAGCAGTTCTTC. Residues: CAISSDRGNSYNEQFF.

This clone was counted a single time. The rearrangement uses TRBV7-8 and TRBJ2-6, with D hard to call. Trimming pared 2 bases from V and 2 bases from J, leaving 7 bases between. This CDR3 region has 15 residues. CDR1 is SGHVS, CDR2 FQNEAQ, per germline. The chain's CDR3 is CASSLMRPGANVLTF. CDR3 bases: TGTGCCAGCAGCTTAATGAGGCCTGGGGCCAACGTCCTGACTTTC.

V gene TRBV14 combines with J gene TRBJ1-4; D uncertain. V gave up 3 bases and J gave up 5 bases, with 13 bases separating them. In germline, CDR1 is SGHDN, CDR2 FVKESK. There are 15 residues in the CDR3. This CDR3 is CASSHISGSNEKLFF. The CDR3 DNA follows: TGTGCCAGCAGCCATATCTCCGGGAGCAATGAAAAACTGTTTTTT.

The chain has TRBV19 and TRBJ2-2, with TRBD1 matching 8 bases. V lost 4 bases and J lost 1; bases outside the gene matches: 2. The CDR3 runs to 15 residues. Germline loops: CDR1 LNHDA, CDR2 SQIVND (reference sequence). The CDR3: CASSTGTGNTGELFF. The DNA for the CDR3 is TGTGCCAGTAGTACCGGGACAGGGAACACCGGGGAGCTGTTTTTT.

The chain carries TRBV7-2 and TRBJ2-7; 7 bases agree with TRBD2. CDR1 SGHTA and CDR2 FQGNSA come from the germline V gene. CDR3 length: 14 amino acids. J lost 0 bases, V lost 5 bases, and 4 bases had no gene match. The CDR3 protein is CASSTSGGSYEQYF. The CDR3 nucleotides read TGTGCCAGCAGCACCTCGGGGGGCTCCTACGAGCAGTACTTC. Using reference TRBV7-2 and TRBJ2-7 for the parts outside the CDR3, the full variable domain is GAGVSQSPSNKVTEKGKDVELRCDPISGHTALYWYRQSLGQGLEFLIYFQGNSAPDKSGLPSDRFSAERTGGSVSTLTIQRTQQEDSAVYLCASSTSGGSYEQYFGPGTRLTVT.

V and J are TRBV7-8 and TRBJ2-7; 9 nucleotides line up with TRBD2. The CDR3 is 15 amino acids. Germline values: CDR1 SGHVS, CDR2 FQNEAQ. V lost 3 bases and J lost 3; bases outside the gene matches: 6. For the CDR3, the DNA is TGTGCCAGCAGCTTGCCGGGACTAGCTGACTACGAGCAGTACTTC. Amino acids: CASSLPGLADYEQYF.

This chain joins TRBV19 and TRBJ1-5; D is undetermined. The CDR3 is 15 residues long. Germline V gene sequence: CDR1 LNHDA, CDR2 SQIVND (reference sequence). V gave up 7 bases and J gave up 0 bases, with 13 bases separating them. CDR3 bases: TGTGCCAGTACCCCGCGAGGGTTTAGCAATCAGCCCCAGCATTTT. Its protein is CASTPRGFSNQPQHF.

This clone has just a few counts. The CDR3 coding sequence is TGTGCCAGCAGCTTACCAGTCGGGTTCGGGGCCGGGGAGCTGTTTTTT. Amino acids: CASSLPVGFGAGELFF. The chain combines TRBV7-9 with TRBJ2-2; D is possibly TRBD2 (5 bases). Trimming removed 2 bases at V and 6 bases at J, with 16 bases between. This CDR3 has 16 amino acids. Per the germline V gene, CDR1 is SEHNR and CDR2 is FQNEAQ (reference sequence).

The sample holds a few counts of this clone. The chain joins TRBV6-6 to TRBJ1-2, with D perhaps matching TRBD1 (6 bases). Trimming stripped 6 bases from V and 4 bases from J, with 9 bases between. The CDR3 runs 12 residues. Germline V gene lookup returns CDR1 MNHNY and CDR2 SVGAGI (reference sequence). The CDR3 region is CASRGGGYGYTF. CDR3 nucleotide sequence: TGTGCCAGCAGGGGAGGGGGCTATGGCTACACCTTC.

The chain is built from TRBV5-4 and TRBJ2-3; 7 bases line up with TRBD2. Germline V gives CDR1 SGHNT, CDR2 YYREEE (reference sequence). CDR3 length: 16 amino acids. Unmatched junction bases numbered 9, after V lost 4 bases and J lost 1 base. The CDR3 DNA reads TGTGCCAGCAGCCCAAAAAGGGCGGGAGGCACAGATACGCAGTATTTT. Translating gives CASSPKRAGGTDTQYF.

This clone was observed a few times. The chain uses TRBV10-2 and TRBJ1-5; D unclear. V dropped 6 bases and J dropped 0 bases, with 6 bases sitting between them. Looked up from germline, CDR1 is WSHSY and CDR2 is SAAADI. The CDR3 spans 13 residues. DNA for the CDR3: TGCGCCAGCAGCTTATATAGCAATCAGCCCCAGCATTTT. Its translation: CASSLYSNQPQHF.

The chain combines TRBV4-1 with TRBJ2-5; D is possibly TRBD2 (5 bases). Per the germline V gene, CDR1 is MGHRA and CDR2 is YSYEKL. The CDR3 loop spans 15 amino acids. V shed 1 base and J shed 2 bases, with 11 bases lying between them. Here the CDR3 reads CASSQGVSGQETQYF. Written as DNA, the CDR3 is TGCGCCAGCAGCCAAGGGGTAAGCGGACAAGAGACCCAGTACTTC.

The chain links TRBV6-1 to TRBJ1-2; D may be TRBD1 (6 bases). The CDR3 extends over 13 amino acids. Germline V CDR1 and CDR2: MNHNS, SASEGT. V was trimmed by 1 base and J by 7 bases, leaving 10 bases between them. In nucleotides, the CDR3 is TGTGCCAGCAGTGAAGTCAGGGGAAGTGGCTACACCTTC. This gives the protein CASSEVRGSGYTF.

This clone turned up a few times. The chain couples TRBV28 to TRBJ1-5; D remains unclear. V lost 2 bases, J lost 5 bases, and 4 bases lay in between. Germline lookup yields CDR1 MDHEN and CDR2 SYDVKM. This CDR3 is built from 12 residues. The CDR3 DNA reads as TGTGCCAGCAGTTTAGAGTATCAGCCCCAGCATTTT. It codes for CASSLEYQPQHF.

The V and J genes are TRBV7-8 and TRBJ2-5, with D perhaps matching TRBD2 (6 bases). CDR3 size: 12 residues. CDR1 is SGHVS and CDR2 is FQNEAQ in the germline V gene. V was pared by 5 bases and J by 5 bases, with 9 bases between. CDR3 region: CASSAGYETQYF. CDR3 nucleotides: TGTGCCAGCAGCGCGGGGTACGAGACCCAGTACTTC.

This clone was counted between two and nine times. The chain has TRBV13 and TRBJ2-3, with TRBD2 matching 10 bases. The ends lost 5 bases at V and 4 bases at J; junction bases unmatched: 9. This CDR3 contains 16 residues. CDR1 is PRHDT and CDR2 is FYEKMQ in the germline V gene (reference sequence). The CDR3 here is CASSLKSGGAADTQYF. CDR3 DNA sequence: TGTGCCAGCAGCCTAAAGAGCGGGGGGGCCGCAGATACGCAGTATTTT.

This clone was seen a few times. The chain combines TRBV16 with TRBJ2-7, with 8 bases aligning to TRBD2. The germline V gene encodes CDR1 KGHSY and CDR2 FQNENV. J lost 3 bases, V lost 3 bases, and 4 bases had no gene match. This CDR3 region has 14 residues. The CDR3 nucleotides are TGTGCCAGCAGCCATCCGGGACTAGGCTACGAGCAGTACTTC. Encoded protein: CASSHPGLGYEQYF.

The genes are TRBV5-1 and TRBJ1-6; TRBD1 aligns across 7 bases. With V trimmed by 0 bases and J by 10 bases, 13 bases remained unmatched. Germline CDR1 SGHRS, CDR2 YFSETQ. This CDR3 spans 17 amino acids. DNA of the CDR3: TGCGCCAGCAGCTTGGCCTTGGCGGCAGGGGGGAAATCACCCCTCCACTTT. Protein sequence: CASSLALAAGGKSPLHF. Full variable domain (remainder filled in from reference TRBV5-1 and TRBJ1-6): KAGVTQTPRYLIKTRGQQVTLSCSPISGHRSVSWYQQTPGQGLQFLFEYFSETQRNKGNFPGRFSGRQFSNSRSEMNVSTLELGDSALYLCASSLALAAGGKSPLHFGNGTRLTVT.

This clone was picked up a small number of times. The chain combines TRBV25-1 with TRBJ2-7; 11 bases align to TRBD1. Germline V gene data show CDR1 as MGHDK and CDR2 as SYGVNS. The J segment lost 6 bases and the V segment lost 6 bases, leaving 7 bases of the junction unmatched. The CDR3 length is 14 residues. CDR3 loop: CASSGTGGGSEQYF. The CDR3 nucleotides read TGTGCCAGCAGCGGGACAGGGGGAGGATCCGAGCAGTACTTC.